The 14 T cell receptor beta chains listed next were all sequenced from one sample in a study of radiotherapy plus CTLA-4 blockade in lung cancer. Clones were read by immunoSEQ multiplex PCR, and TCRdb kept only the in-frame ones, dropping some. The sample holds tens of thousands of clones; approximately 80% are singletons and the top ten take roughly 3%. The source was peripheral blood, collected from a patient treated with radiotherapy plus ipilimumab. Every receptor here comes from a human donor with non-small cell lung cancer whose response to radiotherapy plus ipilimumab could not be evaluated.

V and J are TRBV6-1 and TRBJ1-2; D gene ambiguous. The ends were cut back, 2 bases at V and 4 bases at J, with 11 bases in the middle. CDR3 size: 14 residues. Germline values: CDR1 MNHNS, CDR2 SASEGT. DNA of the CDR3: TGTGCCAGCAGTGAAACGACCGGACTCTATGGCTACACCTTC. This translates into CASSETTGLYGYTF.

The chain links TRBV1 to TRBJ2-1; whether TRBD2, the table's D call, matches the DNA was not checked. TRBV1 is shown as a pseudogene. The CDR3 is made up of 16 amino acids. The CDR3 sequence: CTSSQELAGGHNEQFF. The CDR3 bases are TGCACCAGCAGCCAAGAACTAGCGGGGGGACACAATGAGCAGTTCTTC.

The J gene is TRBJ2-1, the V gene TRBV18, with a possible D match to TRBD2 (5 bases). This CDR3 comprises 13 residues. The V end was cut by 0 bases, the J end by 10 bases, with 10 bases between. Germline loops: CDR1 KGHSH, CDR2 LQKENI. Written as DNA, the CDR3 is TGTGCCAGCTCACCACCCTCCAGAGGGGAGCAGTTCTTC. Its protein is CASSPPSRGEQFF.

The chain uses TRBV9 and TRBJ2-5, with a possible D match to TRBD2 (6 bases). The J call is in doubt because the DNA end fits TRBJ2-7 better. The CDR3 covers 14 residues. From germline, CDR1 is SGDLS and CDR2 YYNGEE. CDR3 in amino acids: CASSVAGASYEQYF. The CDR3 DNA is TGTGCCAGCAGCGTAGCGGGAGCATCCTACGAGCAGTACTTC.

The gene calls are TRBV7-2 and TRBJ1-1; 7 nucleotides match TRBD1. V lost 3 bases and J lost 2; bases outside the gene matches: 6. CDR3 size: 15 residues. The germline V gene has CDR1 SGHTA and CDR2 FQGNSA. The CDR3 spells CASSFNRGYNTEAFF. The CDR3 DNA sequence: TGTGCCAGCAGCTTCAACAGGGGCTATAACACTGAAGCTTTCTTT.

This chain connects TRBV6-5 to TRBJ1-1; 8 bases are shared with TRBD1. The CDR3 is 13 residues long. The germline V gene has CDR1 MNHEY and CDR2 SVGAGI. The J segment lost 2 bases and the V segment lost 10 bases, leaving 6 bases of the junction unmatched. The CDR3 DNA sequence: TGTGCCACCGTGGGACAGGCAAACACTGAAGCTTTCTTT. This translates into CATVGQANTEAFF.

The chain has TRBV4-2 and TRBJ2-7, with D hard to call. The V gene lost 0 bases and the J gene lost 0 bases, with 9 bases spanning the gap. Germline assignment: CDR1 LGHNA and CDR2 YNFKEQ. CDR3 size: 15 residues. The CDR3 spells CASSQDKFGSYEQYF. The CDR3 coding sequence is TGTGCCAGCAGCCAAGATAAATTCGGCTCCTACGAGCAGTACTTC.

In this sample, this clone turned up a few times. V and J are TRBV2 and TRBJ2-7, with 8 bases fitting TRBD1. CDR1 and CDR2 (germline): SNHLY, FYNNEI. V gave up 8 bases and J gave up 6 bases; unmatched junction bases: 9. This CDR3 comprises 13 residues. The CDR3 DNA is TGTGCCAGCGCCTGGACAGGGACAGGCGAGCAGTACTTC. Translating gives CASAWTGTGEQYF.

The chain carries TRBV28 and TRBJ2-7; TRBD1 agrees at 7 bases. V was clipped by 8 bases and J by 4 bases; unmatched bases: 14. From germline, CDR1 is MDHEN and CDR2 SYDVKM. CDR3 length equals 15 residues. CDR3 residues: CASFGVRGRAYEQYF. The CDR3 DNA reads as TGTGCCAGCTTTGGGGTTAGGGGGCGCGCGTACGAGCAGTACTTC.

The V and J genes are TRBV2 and TRBJ2-5; no firm D call. This CDR3 has 14 amino acids. V was shortened by 4 bases and J by 4 bases, with 13 bases between the two germline ends. Germline lookup yields CDR1 SNHLY and CDR2 FYNNEI. The CDR3 is CASSGSTVGETQYF. The CDR3 DNA reads TGTGCCAGCAGTGGCTCCACAGTGGGAGAGACCCAGTACTTC.

The genes are TRBV11-2 and TRBJ2-3; TRBD2 agrees at 12 bases. Germline V CDR1 and CDR2: SGHAT, FQNNGV. The CDR3 runs 15 residues. V shed 2 bases, J shed 8 bases, and the junction held 5 bases outside the gene matches. Here the CDR3 reads CASSLLAGGGGTQYF. The CDR3 DNA sequence: TGTGCCAGCAGCTTACTAGCGGGGGGGGGCGGTACGCAGTATTTT.

V usage is TRBV5-6 and J usage is TRBJ2-5; 9 nucleotides match TRBD2. CDR1 is SGHDT, CDR2 YYEEEE, per germline. V was clipped by 3 bases and J by 4 bases; unmatched bases: 10. This CDR3 has 16 amino acids. CDR3 sequence reads: CASSYRGGGVRETQYF. DNA for the CDR3: TGTGCCAGCAGCTACCGCGGCGGGGGGGTTCGAGAGACCCAGTACTTC.

This chain links TRBV7-2 with TRBJ2-6; D might be TRBD1 (6 bases). Trimming removed 4 bases from V and 8 bases from J, with 9 bases in between. This CDR3 has 13 residues. Germline CDR1 SGHTA, CDR2 FQGNSA. The CDR3 loop is CASSYQGTNVLTF. The CDR3 bases are TGTGCCAGCAGCTATCAGGGGACCAACGTCCTGACTTTC. Variable domain in full (rest from reference TRBV7-2 and TRBJ2-6): GAGVSQSPSNKVTEKGKDVELRCDPISGHTALYWYRQSLGQGLEFLIYFQGNSAPDKSGLPSDRFSAERTGGSVSTLTIQRTQQEDSAVYLCASSYQGTNVLTFGAGSRLTVL.

V is TRBV5-1 and J is TRBJ2-1, with 7 bases fitting TRBD1. The germline gives CDR1 SGHRS, CDR2 YFSETQ. After removal of 8 bases from V and 12 bases from J, the junction contained 8 bases not matched to a gene. The CDR3 runs 11 residues. In DNA, the CDR3 is TGCGCCAGTAGGTATGAGGGGGCGCAGTTCTTC. It codes for CASRYEGAQFF.